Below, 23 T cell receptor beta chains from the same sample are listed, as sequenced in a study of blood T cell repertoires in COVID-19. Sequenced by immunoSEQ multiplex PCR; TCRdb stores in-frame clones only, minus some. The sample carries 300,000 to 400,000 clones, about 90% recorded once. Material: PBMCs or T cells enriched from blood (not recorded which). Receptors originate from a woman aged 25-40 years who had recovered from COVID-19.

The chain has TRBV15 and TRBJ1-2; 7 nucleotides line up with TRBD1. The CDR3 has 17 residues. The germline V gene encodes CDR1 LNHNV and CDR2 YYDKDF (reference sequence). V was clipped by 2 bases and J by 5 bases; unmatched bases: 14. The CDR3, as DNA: TGTGCCACCAGCAGACAGGGGGTGGGGACAGCTGGATATGGCTACACCTTC. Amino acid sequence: CATSRQGVGTAGYGYTF.

The CDR3 is CATGGAPTQGYSYEQYF. The CDR3 bases are TGTGCCACGGGGGGCGCCCCGACACAGGGTTATAGCTACGAGCAGTACTTC. The chain recombines TRBV2 with TRBJ2-7, with D possibly matching TRBD2 (7 bases). Trimming shortened V by 10 bases and J by 3 bases, and 28 bases separated the two germline ends. Germline-derived CDR1 and CDR2 are SNHLY and FYNNEI. The CDR3 extends over 17 amino acids.

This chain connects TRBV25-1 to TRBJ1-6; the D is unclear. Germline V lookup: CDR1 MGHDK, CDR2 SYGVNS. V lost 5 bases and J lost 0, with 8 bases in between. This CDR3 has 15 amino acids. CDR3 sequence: CASSLGSSYNSPLHF. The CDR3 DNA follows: TGTGCCAGCAGTCTGGGGAGCTCCTATAATTCACCCCTCCACTTT.

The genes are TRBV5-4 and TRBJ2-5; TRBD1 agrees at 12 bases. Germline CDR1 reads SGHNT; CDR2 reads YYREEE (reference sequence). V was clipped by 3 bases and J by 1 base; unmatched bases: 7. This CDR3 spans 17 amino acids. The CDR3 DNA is TGTGCCAGCAGCTCTCCGGGACAGGGGGCCTTCCAAGAGACCCAGTACTTC. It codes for CASSSPGQGAFQETQYF.

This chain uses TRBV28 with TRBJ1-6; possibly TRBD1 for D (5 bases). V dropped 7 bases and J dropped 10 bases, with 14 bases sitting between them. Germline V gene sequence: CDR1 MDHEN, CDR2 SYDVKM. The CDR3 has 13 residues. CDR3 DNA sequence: TGTGCCAGCACCTTGCCGGGGGAGTCACCCCTCCACTTT. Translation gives CASTLPGESPLHF.

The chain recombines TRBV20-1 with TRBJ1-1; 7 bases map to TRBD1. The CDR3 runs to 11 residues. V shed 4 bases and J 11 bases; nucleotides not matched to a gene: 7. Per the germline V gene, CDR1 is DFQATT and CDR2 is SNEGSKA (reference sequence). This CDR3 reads CSATRGSDAFF. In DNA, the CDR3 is TGCAGTGCTACCAGGGGGTCGGATGCTTTCTTT.

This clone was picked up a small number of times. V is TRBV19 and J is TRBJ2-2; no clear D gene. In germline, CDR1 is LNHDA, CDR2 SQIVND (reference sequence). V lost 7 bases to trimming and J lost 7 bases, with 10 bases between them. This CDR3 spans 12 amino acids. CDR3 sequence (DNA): TGTGCCAGTACCCCACTCAACGGGGAGCTGTTTTTT. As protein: CASTPLNGELFF.

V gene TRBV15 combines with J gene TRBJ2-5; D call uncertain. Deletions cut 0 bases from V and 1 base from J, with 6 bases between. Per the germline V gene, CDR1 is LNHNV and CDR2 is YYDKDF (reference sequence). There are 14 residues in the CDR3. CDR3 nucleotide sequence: TGTGCCACCAGCAGAGAAACAGCCCAAGAGACCCAGTACTTC. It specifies CATSRETAQETQYF.

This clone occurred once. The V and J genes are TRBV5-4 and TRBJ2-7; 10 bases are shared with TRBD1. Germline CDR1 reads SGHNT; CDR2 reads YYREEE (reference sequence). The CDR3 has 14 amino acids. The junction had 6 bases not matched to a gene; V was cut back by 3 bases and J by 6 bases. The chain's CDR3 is CASSSDRGRGEQYF. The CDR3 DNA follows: TGTGCCAGCAGCTCCGACAGGGGGCGAGGCGAGCAGTACTTC. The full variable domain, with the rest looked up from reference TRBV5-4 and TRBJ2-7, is ETGVTQSPTHLIKTRGQQVTLRCSSQSGHNTVSWYQQALGQGPQFIFQYYREEENGRGNFPPRFSGLQFPNYSSELNVNALELDDSALYLCASSSDRGRGEQYFGPGTRLTVT.

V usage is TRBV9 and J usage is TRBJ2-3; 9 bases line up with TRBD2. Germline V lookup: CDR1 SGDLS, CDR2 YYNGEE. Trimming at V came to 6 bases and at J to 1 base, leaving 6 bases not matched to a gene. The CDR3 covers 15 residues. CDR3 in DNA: TGTGCCAGCAACAAGCGGGGGGCGGGCACAGATACGCAGTATTTT. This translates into CASNKRGAGTDTQYF.

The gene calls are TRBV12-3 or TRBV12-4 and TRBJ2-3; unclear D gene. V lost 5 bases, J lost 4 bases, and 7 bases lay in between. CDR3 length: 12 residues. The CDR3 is CASSPFPDTQYF. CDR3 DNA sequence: TGTGCCAGCAGTCCCTTCCCAGATACGCAGTATTTT.

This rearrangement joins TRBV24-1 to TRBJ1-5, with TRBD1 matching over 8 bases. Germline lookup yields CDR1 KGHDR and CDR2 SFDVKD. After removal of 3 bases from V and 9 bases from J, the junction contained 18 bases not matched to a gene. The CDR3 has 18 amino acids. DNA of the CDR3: TGTGCCACCAGTGATGCGGACAGGGCGATAATCACGACGTGGCCCCAGCATTTT. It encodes CATSDADRAIITTWPQHF.

CDR3 sequence: CASSKKPGTGVEIYGYTF. The CDR3 DNA reads TGTGCCAGCAGCAAAAAGCCCGGGACAGGGGTGGAAATCTATGGCTACACCTTC. The V and J genes are TRBV3-1 (or the pseudogene TRBV3-2) and TRBJ1-2; TRBD1 matches at 10 bases. The germline CDR1 and CDR2 sequences are LGHDT and YNNKEL (reference sequence). The trim removed 5 bases at V and 4 bases at J, leaving 16 bases unmatched. This CDR3 is built from 18 residues.

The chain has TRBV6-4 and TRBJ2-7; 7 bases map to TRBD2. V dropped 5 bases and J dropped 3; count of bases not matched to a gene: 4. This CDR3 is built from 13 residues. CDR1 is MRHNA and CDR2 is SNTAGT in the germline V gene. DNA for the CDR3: TGTGCCAGCAGTCTAGCGGCGGGCTACGAGCAGTACTTC. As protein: CASSLAAGYEQYF.

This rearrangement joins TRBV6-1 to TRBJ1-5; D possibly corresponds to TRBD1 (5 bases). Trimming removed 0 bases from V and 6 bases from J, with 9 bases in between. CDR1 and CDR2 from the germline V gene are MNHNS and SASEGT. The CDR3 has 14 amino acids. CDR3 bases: TGTGCCAGCAGTGAAGCTAGGGGAAGTCAGCCCCAGCATTTT. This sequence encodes CASSEARGSQPQHF.

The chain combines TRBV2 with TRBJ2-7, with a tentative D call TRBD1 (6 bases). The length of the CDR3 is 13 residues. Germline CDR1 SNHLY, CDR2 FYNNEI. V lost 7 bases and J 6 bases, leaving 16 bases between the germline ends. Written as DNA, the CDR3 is TGTGCCAGCAAGAGCTACAGGGACCTCGAGCAGTACTTC. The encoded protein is CASKSYRDLEQYF.

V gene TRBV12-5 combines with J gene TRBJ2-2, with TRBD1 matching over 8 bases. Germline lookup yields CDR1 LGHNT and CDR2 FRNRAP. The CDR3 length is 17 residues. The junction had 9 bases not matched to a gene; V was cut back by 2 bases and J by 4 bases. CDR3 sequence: CASGLTTGDRGTGELFF. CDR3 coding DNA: TGTGCTAGTGGTTTGACGACAGGGGATCGGGGCACCGGGGAGCTGTTTTTT.

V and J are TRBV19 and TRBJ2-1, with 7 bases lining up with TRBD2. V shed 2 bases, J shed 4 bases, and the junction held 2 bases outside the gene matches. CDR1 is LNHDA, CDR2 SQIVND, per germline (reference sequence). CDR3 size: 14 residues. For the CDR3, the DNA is TGTGCCAGTAGTATAAGACTAGCATACAATGAGCAGTTCTTC. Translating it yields CASSIRLAYNEQFF.

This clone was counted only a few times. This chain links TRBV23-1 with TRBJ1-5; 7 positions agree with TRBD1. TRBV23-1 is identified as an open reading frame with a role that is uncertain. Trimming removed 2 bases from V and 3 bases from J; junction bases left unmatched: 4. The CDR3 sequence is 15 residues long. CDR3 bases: TGCGCCAGCAGTCAAGGGGGACAGCTCAATCAGCCCCAGCATTTT. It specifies CASSQGGQLNQPQHF.

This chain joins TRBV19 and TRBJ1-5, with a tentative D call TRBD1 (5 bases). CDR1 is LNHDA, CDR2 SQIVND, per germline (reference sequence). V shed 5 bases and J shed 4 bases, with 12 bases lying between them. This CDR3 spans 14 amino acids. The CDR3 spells CASSGGDPNQPQHF. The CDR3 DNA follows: TGTGCCAGTAGTGGGGGGGATCCTAATCAGCCCCAGCATTTT.

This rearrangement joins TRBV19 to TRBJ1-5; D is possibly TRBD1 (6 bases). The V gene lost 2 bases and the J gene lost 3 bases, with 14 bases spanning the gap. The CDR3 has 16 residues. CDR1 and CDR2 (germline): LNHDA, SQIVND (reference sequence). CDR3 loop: CASSILGRGDNQPQHF. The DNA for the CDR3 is TGTGCCAGTAGTATATTGGGCAGGGGAGACAATCAGCCCCAGCATTTT. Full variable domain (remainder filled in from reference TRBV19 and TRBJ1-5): DGGITQSPKYLFRKEGQNVTLSCEQNLNHDAMYWYRQDPGQGLRLIYYSQIVNDFQKGDIAEGYSVSREKKESFPLTVTSAQKNPTAFYLCASSILGRGDNQPQHFGDGTRLSIL.

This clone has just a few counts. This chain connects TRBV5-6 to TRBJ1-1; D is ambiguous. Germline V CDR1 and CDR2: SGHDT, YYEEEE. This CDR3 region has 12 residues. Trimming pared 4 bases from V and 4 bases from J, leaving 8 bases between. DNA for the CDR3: TGTGCCAGCAGCATAACAGTCACTGAAGCTTTCTTT. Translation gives CASSITVTEAFF.

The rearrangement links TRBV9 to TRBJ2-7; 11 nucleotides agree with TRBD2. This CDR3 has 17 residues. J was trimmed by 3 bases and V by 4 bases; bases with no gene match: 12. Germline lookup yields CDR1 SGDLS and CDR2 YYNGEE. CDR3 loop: CASSPQPGLAAFYEQYF. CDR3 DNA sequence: TGTGCCAGCAGCCCCCAGCCGGGACTAGCGGCCTTCTACGAGCAGTACTTC.